Shown below are 27 T cell receptor beta chains from a single sample sequenced in a study of T cells in Graves' hyperthyroidism and ophthalmopathy. RNA transcripts gave rise to amplified TCR beta CDR3 regions. TCR CDR3 underwent first-round RT-PCR with the HTBI primer set. A single record per CDR3 protein comes from TCRdb applying MiXCR to the multiplex PCR reads. The table records about 300,000 distinct CDR3 sequences, around a fifth of them present only once. Specimen: blood. All receptors come from a man aged 50-59 years with Graves' ophthalmopathy.

The CDR3 protein is CASRTQGIYGYTF. The CDR3 DNA reads as TGTGCCAGCAGGACCCAGGGGATCTATGGCTACACCTTC. The chain has TRBV28 and TRBJ1-2, with TRBD1 as a possible D gene (6 bases). This CDR3 comprises 13 residues. V lost 6 bases to trimming and J lost 4 bases, with 12 bases between them. The germline V gene has CDR1 MDHEN and CDR2 SYDVKM.

This clonotype has only a few counts. This rearrangement joins TRBV28 to TRBJ1-1; weak D call: TRBD1 (6 bases). V shed 3 bases and J shed 1 base, with 9 bases lying between them. This CDR3 spans 14 amino acids. Germline loops: CDR1 MDHEN, CDR2 SYDVKM. The CDR3 coding sequence is TGTGCCAGCAGTTTCCAGGGGAGGAACACTGAAGCTTTCTTT. Protein sequence: CASSFQGRNTEAFF.

The chain couples TRBV19 to TRBJ2-2, with TRBD2 matching 12 bases. Germline V lookup: CDR1 LNHDA, CDR2 SQIVND (reference sequence). The J segment lost 0 bases and the V segment lost 7 bases, leaving 6 bases of the junction unmatched. The CDR3 loop spans 17 amino acids. CDR3 nucleotides: TGTGCCAGTATCTCGACTAGCGGGAGCACGAACACCGGGGAGCTGTTTTTT. Translation gives CASISTSGSTNTGELFF.

This clonotype was detected ten times or more. This rearrangement joins TRBV11-2 to TRBJ1-2; possibly TRBD1 for D (6 bases). CDR1 is SGHAT and CDR2 is FQNNGV in the germline V gene. The ends were cut back, 6 bases at V and 0 bases at J, with 14 bases in the middle. The CDR3 has 15 residues. The CDR3 coding sequence is TGTGCCAGCAGTTCTACAGGGTCCCCTAACTATGGCTACACCTTC. Translated, it gives CASSSTGSPNYGYTF.

The chain recombines TRBV10-1 with TRBJ2-3; D possibly matches TRBD1 or TRBD2 (5 bases each). V dropped 5 bases and J dropped 6 bases, with 12 bases sitting between them. The CDR3 contains 13 residues. The germline CDR1 and CDR2 sequences are WNHNN and SYGVQD (reference sequence). The CDR3: CASSLRGSDTQYF. The CDR3 DNA reads TGCGCCAGCAGTTTGAGGGGATCGGATACGCAGTATTTT.

This clonotype was observed a few times. The chain joins TRBV27 to TRBJ2-7; either TRBD1 or TRBD2 may fit D (5 bases each). The V and J ends lost 7 bases and 3 bases respectively, with 22 bases between them. From germline, CDR1 is MNHEY and CDR2 SMNVEV (reference sequence). The CDR3 covers 16 residues. CDR3 DNA sequence: TGTGCCAGCAAGAAAAGGGAAGGGTCAGGGAGCTACGAGCAGTACTTC. Encoded protein: CASKKREGSGSYEQYF.

This clonotype has ten or more counts. The chain combines TRBV3-1 with TRBJ2-2; no reliable D call. CDR3 size: 13 residues. Trimming stripped 3 bases from V and 7 bases from J, with 9 bases between. CDR1 and CDR2 (germline): LGHDT, YNNKEL (reference sequence). The chain's CDR3 is CASSQFPGGELFF. CDR3 nucleotides: TGTGCCAGCAGCCAGTTTCCCGGCGGGGAGCTGTTTTTT. The variable domain in full, completed from reference TRBV3-1 and TRBJ2-2, reads DTAVSQTPKYLVTQMGNDKSIKCEQNLGHDTMYWYKQDSKKFLKIMFSYNNKELIINETVPNRFSPKSPDKAHLNLHINSLELGDSAVYFCASSQFPGGELFFGEGSRLTVL.

This clonotype has only a few counts. The chain combines TRBV30 with TRBJ2-3, with TRBD2 matching over 11 bases. The CDR3 covers 14 residues. Trimming at V came to 0 bases and at J to 11 bases, leaving 7 bases not matched to a gene. Germline CDR1 and CDR2: GTSNPN and SVGIG (reference sequence). CDR3 sequence: CAWSVPLAGAMQYF. CDR3 DNA sequence: TGTGCCTGGAGTGTACCACTAGCGGGAGCAATGCAGTATTTT.

This clonotype was seen ten or more times. The V call is TRBV5-1, the J call TRBJ1-5, with 8 nucleotides matching TRBD1. From germline, CDR1 is SGHRS and CDR2 YFSETQ. The CDR3 runs 15 residues. With V trimmed by 4 bases and J by 0 bases, 3 bases remained unmatched. CDR3 in amino acids: CASSPTGDSNQPQHF. The CDR3, as DNA: TGCGCCAGCAGCCCGACAGGGGATAGCAATCAGCCCCAGCATTTT.

This clonotype has at least ten counts. The gene calls are TRBV20-1 and TRBJ1-6; 10 nucleotides align to TRBD1. V trimming: 5 bases; J trimming: 9 bases; junction bases outside the gene matches: 10. CDR1 and CDR2 (germline): DFQATT, SNEGSKA (reference sequence). This CDR3 has 15 residues. CDR3 in DNA: TGCAGTGCTCCGGGACAGGGGTGGTCAGGTTCACCCCTCCACTTT. Residues: CSAPGQGWSGSPLHF.

Remarks on this clonotype: The junction departs from the called germline gene at one end, perhaps through a read error. The J gene is TRBJ2-7, the V gene TRBV6-1; tentative D call: TRBD2 (5 bases). Looked up from germline, CDR1 is MNHNS and CDR2 is SASEGT. There are 12 residues in the CDR3. The CDR3 is CASSDPLGLSDF. The CDR3 nucleotides read TGTGCCAGCAGTGACCCACTAGGACTGAGCGACTTC.

V gene TRBV20-1 combines with J gene TRBJ2-7; D may be TRBD1 (6 bases). The CDR3 length is 13 residues. V lost 2 bases and J lost 0, with 8 bases in between. Germline V gene sequence: CDR1 DFQATT, CDR2 SNEGSKA (reference sequence). The DNA of the CDR3 is TGCAGTGCTAGACCGGACAGCTCCTACGAGCAGTACTTC. This gives the protein CSARPDSSYEQYF.

This clonotype occurred a few times. The rearrangement joins TRBV28 to TRBJ2-7, with D maybe TRBD2 (5 bases). Germline CDR1 reads MDHEN; CDR2 reads SYDVKM. The CDR3 totals 16 residues. The ends were cut back, 3 bases at V and 2 bases at J, with 17 bases in the middle. CDR3 bases: TGTGCCAGCAGTTTCTTCCCTTCTAGCTCCACCTACGAGCAGTACTTC. It codes for CASSFFPSSSTYEQYF.

This chain joins TRBV27 and TRBJ1-6, with no clear D. V was trimmed by 6 bases and J by 0 bases, leaving 9 bases between them. Germline V lookup: CDR1 MNHEY, CDR2 SMNVEV (reference sequence). This CDR3 has 15 residues. CDR3 in amino acids: CASSYTSSYNSPLHF. CDR3 DNA sequence: TGTGCCAGCAGCTATACAAGCTCCTATAATTCACCCCTCCACTTT.

The chain is built from TRBV18 and TRBJ2-7, with D possibly TRBD1 on 6 matching bases. This CDR3 region has 15 residues. V gave up 0 bases and J gave up 4 bases, with 13 bases separating them. CDR1 and CDR2 from the germline V gene are KGHSH and LQKENI. The CDR3 loop is CASSPPWGPTYEQYF. CDR3 DNA: TGTGCCAGCTCACCACCCTGGGGGCCCACGTACGAGCAGTACTTC.

In its sample, this clonotype was seen a few times. J is TRBJ2-7 and V is TRBV20-1, with D possibly being TRBD1 (6 bases). This CDR3 region has 13 residues. The germline CDR1 and CDR2 sequences are DFQATT and SNEGSKA (reference sequence). Trimming took 0 bases from V and 9 from J, leaving 15 bases between them. The DNA of the CDR3 is TGCAGTGCTAGAGATGAGTCGGACAGATGGCAGTACTTC. This translates into CSARDESDRWQYF.

The J gene is TRBJ1-6, the V gene TRBV7-2, with no clear D. V was clipped by 1 base and J by 7 bases, with 5 bases between them. Germline assignment: CDR1 SGHTA and CDR2 FQGNSA. The CDR3 has 13 amino acids. The CDR3 region is CASSLVQNSPLHF. The CDR3 DNA follows: TGTGCCAGCAGCTTAGTTCAGAATTCACCCCTCCACTTT. Together with reference TRBV7-2 and TRBJ1-6, the CDR3 gives the full variable domain: GAGVSQSPSNKVTEKGKDVELRCDPISGHTALYWYRQSLGQGLEFLIYFQGNSAPDKSGLPSDRFSAERTGGSVSTLTIQRTQQEDSAVYLCASSLVQNSPLHFGNGTRLTVT.

The table lists this clonotype with a few counts. CDR3 loop: CASIGRGAAYEQYF. Written as DNA, the CDR3 is TGTGCCAGCATAGGTCGGGGGGCGGCCTACGAGCAGTACTTC. The chain uses TRBV28 and TRBJ2-7; perhaps TRBD2 as D (7 bases). The V gene lost 7 bases and the J gene lost 2 bases, with 15 bases spanning the gap. The CDR3 is made up of 14 amino acids. Per germline, CDR1 MDHEN and CDR2 SYDVKM.

This chain links TRBV5-6 with TRBJ2-3; D is tentatively TRBD1 or TRBD2 (7 bases each). This CDR3 comprises 15 residues. The V end lost 5 bases, the J end lost 5 bases, and 18 bases lay between the germline ends. Germline values: CDR1 SGHDT, CDR2 YYEEEE. DNA of the CDR3: TGTGCCAGCAGGGGAGGGGGCTCCCTTGGAGATACGCAGTATTTT. Its translation: CASRGGGSLGDTQYF.

The gene calls are TRBV5-5 and TRBJ1-1, with 9 nucleotides matching TRBD1. The CDR3 extends over 14 amino acids. Germline values: CDR1 SGHKS, CDR2 YYEKEE (reference sequence). With V trimmed by 4 bases and J by 7 bases, 8 bases remained unmatched. CDR3 amino acids: CASSTGQGIYEAFF. As DNA, the CDR3 is TGTGCCAGCAGCACCGGACAGGGGATATATGAAGCTTTCTTT.

The CDR3 nucleotides are TGCGCCAGCAGCTTGGGGGGCATGTCCTACGAGCAGTACTTC. This codes for CASSLGGMSYEQYF. The chain recombines TRBV5-1 with TRBJ2-7; weak D call: TRBD1 (5 bases). This CDR3 comprises 14 residues. Germline values: CDR1 SGHRS, CDR2 YFSETQ. The V gene lost 0 bases and the J gene lost 1 base, with 8 bases spanning the gap.

At least ten counts were recorded for this clonotype. V is TRBV11-2 and J is TRBJ1-5, with TRBD1 matching 7 bases. V trimming: 2 bases; J trimming: 3 bases; junction bases outside the gene matches: 7. The CDR3 loop spans 16 amino acids. From germline, CDR1 is SGHAT and CDR2 FQNNGV. CDR3 region: CASSLKGGLVNQPQHF. Written as DNA, the CDR3 is TGTGCCAGCAGCTTAAAAGGGGGCCTCGTCAATCAGCCCCAGCATTTT.

The table lists this clonotype with many counts. The chain carries TRBV11-2 and TRBJ2-7; the match to TRBD1 covers 7 bases. Germline CDR1 reads SGHAT; CDR2 reads FQNNGV. Trimming at V came to 1 base and at J to 4 bases, leaving 7 bases not matched to a gene. This CDR3 comprises 15 residues. CDR3 region: CASSLGPGQLYEQYF. In DNA form, the CDR3 reads TGTGCCAGCAGCTTAGGCCCGGGACAGCTGTACGAGCAGTACTTC.

In this sample, this clonotype turned up a few times. The J gene is TRBJ2-3, the V gene TRBV5-6, with TRBD1 identical over 7 bases. The CDR3 length is 15 residues. Germline lookup yields CDR1 SGHDT and CDR2 YYEEEE. Losses at the gene ends were 4 bases for V and 2 bases for J; bases not matched to a gene: 7. The CDR3 DNA reads TGTGCCAGCAGCCTCCGGGACAGCCACACAGATACGCAGTATTTT. This gives the protein CASSLRDSHTDTQYF.

This clonotype was counted at least ten times. This chain uses TRBV3-1 with TRBJ1-1, with D possibly TRBD1 on 5 matching bases. There are 15 residues in the CDR3. In germline, CDR1 is LGHDT, CDR2 YNNKEL (reference sequence). V was cut by 4 bases and J by 0 bases, with 12 bases left in between. The CDR3 protein is CASSPLRQMNTEAFF. DNA of the CDR3: TGTGCCAGCAGCCCCCTCCGACAGATGAACACTGAAGCTTTCTTT. Based on the CDR3 plus reference TRBV3-1 and TRBJ1-1, the full variable domain is DTAVSQTPKYLVTQMGNDKSIKCEQNLGHDTMYWYKQDSKKFLKIMFSYNNKELIINETVPNRFSPKSPDKAHLNLHINSLELGDSAVYFCASSPLRQMNTEAFFGQGTRLTVV.

At least ten counts were recorded for this clonotype. J is TRBJ2-1 and V is TRBV20-1; 9 positions agree with TRBD2. The CDR3 totals 14 residues. In germline, CDR1 is DFQATT, CDR2 SNEGSKA (reference sequence). The V segment lost 5 bases and the J segment 9 bases; nucleotides outside the gene matches: 11. CDR3 sequence (DNA): TGCAGTGCTGGAGCGGGAGGTTTCTATCTTGAGCAGTTCTTC. Amino acid sequence: CSAGAGGFYLEQFF.

This clonotype was recorded at least ten times. The V call is TRBV6-2 or TRBV6-3, the J call TRBJ1-1, with D hard to call. The length of the CDR3 is 10 residues. Germline V gene sequence: CDR1 MNHEY, CDR2 SVGEGT. Between the trimmed V and J ends, which lost 8 bases and 3 bases, there was a span of 4 bases. CDR3 in amino acids: CASADTEAFF. CDR3 nucleotides: TGTGCCAGCGCCGACACTGAAGCTTTCTTT.